This T cell receptor (beta chain) was sequenced in a study of monozygotic twins with inflammatory bowel disease. The CDR3 runs to 15 residues. Germline-derived CDR1 and CDR2 are SGHRS and YFSETQ. TCRdb reprocessed the 5' RACE reads; each CDR3 protein has one entry and no DNA is given. This sample lists approximately 210,000 distinct CDR3 sequences; its ten largest clones have roughly 7.7%. Sequencing was carried out using blood. The V gene is TRBV5-1, the J gene TRBJ2-1; the D call from TCRdb, TRBD1, cannot be confirmed without DNA. The TCR originated in a human donor with ulcerative colitis or Crohn's disease, or a healthy co-twin of an affected twin (not recorded which). This chain's CDR3 is CASSLVREAYNEQFF.